These 27 T cell receptor beta chains share one sample of origin, sequenced in a study of T cells in Graves' hyperthyroidism and ophthalmopathy. TCR beta CDR3 region amplification was performed from RNA transcripts. TCR CDR3 underwent first-round RT-PCR with the HTBI primer set. A single record per CDR3 protein comes from TCRdb applying MiXCR to the multiplex PCR reads. The top ten hold roughly 8.2% of the sample, which has under 700,000 distinct CDR3 sequences, around 42% seen once. The specimen sequenced was peripheral blood or thyroid tissue (not recorded which). Every receptor here comes from a woman under 30 with Graves' hyperthyroidism.

There are a few counts of this clonotype. V usage is TRBV10-3 and J usage is TRBJ1-1; D not resolved. CDR3 size: 16 residues. Germline assignment: CDR1 ENHRY and CDR2 SYGVKD. V was cut by 10 bases and J by 1 base, with 22 bases left in between. The DNA of the CDR3 is TGTGCCAGCAGCCCACCCCTAGTGGGAACGAACACTGAAGCTTTCTTT. Amino acids: CASSPPLVGTNTEAFF.

This clonotype came up a few times. J is TRBJ1-6 and V is TRBV7-9; TRBD1 might be the D (6 bases). The germline V and J ends were trimmed by 5 bases and 6 bases, with 14 bases remaining between them. The CDR3 extends over 15 amino acids. Germline loops: CDR1 SEHNR, CDR2 FQNEAQ (reference sequence). The CDR3 bases are TGTGCCAGCAGCCATCGGGGGGGGCTTAATTCACCCCTCCACTTT. Translated, it gives CASSHRGGLNSPLHF.

There are a few counts of this clonotype. J is TRBJ1-5 and V is TRBV7-2; D ambiguous. The CDR3 is 15 residues long. Germline CDR1 and CDR2: SGHTA and FQGNSA. The ends were cut back, 5 bases at V and 3 bases at J, with 14 bases in the middle. CDR3 loop: CASSPSGRYNQPQHF. The CDR3 DNA sequence: TGTGCCAGCAGCCCGTCGGGCCGGTACAATCAGCCCCAGCATTTT.

Remarks on this clonotype: The junction does not match germline at one end; this may be a read error. The chain is built from TRBV6-5 and TRBJ1-2; maybe TRBD1 (5 bases). The CDR3 totals 14 residues. From germline, CDR1 is MNHEY and CDR2 SVGAGI. DNA for the CDR3: TGTGCCAGCAGTGGACTTCGGGACGGCCTAGACTACGCCTTC. Translated, it gives CASSGLRDGLDYAF.

This clonotype was seen at least ten times. The genes are TRBV19 and TRBJ1-1; 8 bases agree with TRBD1. The CDR3 has 13 residues. Germline V gene lookup returns CDR1 LNHDA and CDR2 SQIVND (reference sequence). The V segment lost 5 bases and the J segment 7 bases; nucleotides outside the gene matches: 6. Here the CDR3 DNA reads TGTGCCAGTAGTTCCGGACAGGGCGGTGAAGCTTTCTTT. It translates to CASSSGQGGEAFF.

The chain links TRBV6-5 to TRBJ1-6, with D unresolved. Per germline, CDR1 MNHEY and CDR2 SVGAGI. The CDR3 contains 14 residues. V lost 5 bases, J lost 9 bases, and 14 bases lay in between. CDR3: CASSRTPSSSPLHF. As DNA, the CDR3 is TGTGCCAGCAGTCGTACACCATCCAGTTCACCCCTCCACTTT.

This clonotype was counted ten times or more. This chain joins TRBV10-3 and TRBJ1-2; D is unclear. Germline CDR1 reads ENHRY; CDR2 reads SYGVKD. The V gene lost 3 bases and the J gene lost 8 bases, with 7 bases spanning the gap. The CDR3 length is 11 residues. DNA of the CDR3: TGTGCCATCAGTGAAGGCAACGGCTACACCTTC. As protein: CAISEGNGYTF.

The table lists this clonotype with a few counts. The chain joins TRBV10-3 to TRBJ1-5; no reliable D call. The CDR3 runs to 13 residues. V lost 4 bases and J 11 bases, leaving 15 bases between the germline ends. Germline V gives CDR1 ENHRY, CDR2 SYGVKD. The CDR3 loop reads CAISAGREETQHF. CDR3 nucleotides: TGTGCCATCAGTGCTGGGCGGGAAGAGACCCAGCATTTT.

This clonotype was observed many times. V gene TRBV12-3 or TRBV12-4 combines with J gene TRBJ1-1; D unresolved. CDR3 size: 15 residues. Deletions cut 1 base from V and 0 bases from J, with 9 bases between. CDR3 loop: CASSLVGPLNTEAFF. Here the CDR3 DNA reads TGTGCCAGCAGTTTAGTCGGGCCATTGAACACTGAAGCTTTCTTT.

This clonotype was seen repeatedly, ten times or more. This chain links TRBV10-3 with TRBJ1-5; D is undetermined. The CDR3 is 13 amino acids. V was pared by 6 bases and J by 1 base, with 7 bases between. Per the germline V gene, CDR1 is ENHRY and CDR2 is SYGVKD. In DNA form, the CDR3 reads TGTGCCATCAGGGGCTCCAGCAATCAGCCCCAGCATTTT. Encoded protein: CAIRGSSNQPQHF.

Notes on this clonotype: This may stem from a read error, because a much larger clone lies one nucleotide away. The chain carries TRBV7-6 and TRBJ2-5; D perhaps matches TRBD2 (5 bases). Trimming took 5 bases from V and 5 from J, leaving 12 bases between them. Germline CDR1 is SGHVS and CDR2 is FNYEAQ. This CDR3 spans 13 amino acids. CDR3 protein: CASSPGYTETQYF. The CDR3 bases are TGTGCCAGCAGCCCGGGGTACACCGAGACCCAGTACTTC.

This rearrangement joins TRBV20-1 to TRBJ2-5; no firm D call. The CDR3 has 13 amino acids. Trimming stripped 5 bases from V and 3 bases from J, with 13 bases between. The germline CDR1 and CDR2 sequences are DFQATT and SNEGSKA (reference sequence). The CDR3 sequence: CSASPLYKETQYF. The CDR3 nucleotides are TGCAGTGCTTCTCCACTCTACAAAGAGACCCAGTACTTC.

The rearrangement uses TRBV5-6 and TRBJ1-1, with D possibly TRBD1 on 5 matching bases. Per germline, CDR1 SGHDT and CDR2 YYEEEE. The germline V and J ends were trimmed by 0 bases and 3 bases, with 15 bases remaining between them. CDR3 length equals 16 residues. CDR3 bases: TGTGCCAGCAGCTTGGACCGGGACGGAGGGTACACTGAAGCTTTCTTT. It is translated as CASSLDRDGGYTEAFF.

The V gene is TRBV10-3, the J gene TRBJ2-5; D is unclear. Near its end, the DNA agrees better with TRBJ2-1, so the J call may be wrong. The CDR3 has 12 residues. Germline CDR1 ENHRY, CDR2 SYGVKD. CDR3 sequence reads: CAISELGYEQFF. CDR3 bases: TGTGCCATCAGTGAGTTGGGTTATGAGCAGTTCTTC.

V gene TRBV7-2 combines with J gene TRBJ2-7; the D is unclear. V gave up 5 bases and J gave up 6 bases, with 17 bases separating them. Germline CDR1 reads SGHTA; CDR2 reads FQGNSA. This CDR3 contains 14 residues. CDR3 in amino acids: CASSHRALSLEQYF. CDR3 nucleotides: TGTGCCAGCAGCCATCGGGCCTTGTCTCTCGAGCAGTACTTC. The variable domain in full, with the rest retrieved from reference TRBV7-2 and TRBJ2-7, is GAGVSQSPSNKVTEKGKDVELRCDPISGHTALYWYRQSLGQGLEFLIYFQGNSAPDKSGLPSDRFSAERTGGSVSTLTIQRTQQEDSAVYLCASSHRALSLEQYFGPGTRLTVT.

This clonotype has a handful of counts. V gene TRBV10-3 combines with J gene TRBJ1-1; D gene ambiguous. The V gene's germline CDR1 is ENHRY and CDR2 SYGVKD. The CDR3 totals 13 residues. V lost 10 bases and J lost 4, with 16 bases in between. Written as DNA, the CDR3 is TGTGCCAGCAGAGGCTTTGGGAGCACTGAAGCTTTCTTT. As protein: CASRGFGSTEAFF.

This clonotype appeared once. The V and J genes are TRBV24-1 and TRBJ1-1; no reliable D call. Trimming shortened V by 12 bases and J by 1 base, and 14 bases separated the two germline ends. Germline V gene data show CDR1 as KGHDR and CDR2 as SFDVKD. This CDR3 has 13 residues. The CDR3, as DNA: TGTGCCTGGAGTCACGAGGGGAACACTGAAGCTTTCTTT. Translation: CAWSHEGNTEAFF.

The chain couples TRBV29-1 to TRBJ2-7, with 10 bases that match TRBD2. The CDR3 contains 14 residues. The germline V gene has CDR1 SQVTM and CDR2 ANQGSEA. The junction had 2 bases not matched to a gene; V was cut back by 1 base and J by 2 bases. CDR3 nucleotides: TGCAGCGTTGAAGTAGCGGGAGGTGCCTACGAGCAGTACTTC. Translating it yields CSVEVAGGAYEQYF.

The CDR3 bases are TGTGCCAGCACTAAGGACTTCTCCTACGAGCAGTACTTC. Translating it yields CASTKDFSYEQYF. The rearrangement uses TRBV2 and TRBJ2-7; D might be TRBD2 (5 bases). The CDR3 has 13 amino acids. CDR1 is SNHLY, CDR2 FYNNEI, per germline. The ends were cut back, 7 bases at V and 0 bases at J, with 10 bases in the middle.

The rearrangement uses TRBV10-3 and TRBJ1-1; D might be TRBD1 (6 bases). V lost 11 bases to trimming and J lost 4 bases, with 26 bases between them. Looked up from germline, CDR1 is ENHRY and CDR2 is SYGVKD. The CDR3 spans 16 residues. The CDR3: CAAGSRGGESGTEAFF. CDR3 sequence (DNA): TGTGCCGCCGGGTCACGAGGGGGTGAGTCTGGCACTGAAGCTTTCTTT.

Many counts were recorded for this clonotype. The rearrangement links TRBV7-2 to TRBJ2-6, with D possibly TRBD1 on 6 matching bases. The CDR3 is 18 residues long. Germline V gives CDR1 SGHTA, CDR2 FQGNSA. V was clipped by 4 bases and J by 3 bases, with 19 bases between them. CDR3 DNA: TGTGCCAGCAGCTCCCGCGGCAGGGGTGGGGATGGGGCCAACGTCCTGACTTTC. Protein: CASSSRGRGGDGANVLTF.

This rearrangement joins TRBV15 to TRBJ2-5; D is uncertain. Germline CDR1 is LNHNV and CDR2 is YYDKDF (reference sequence). The V gene lost 3 bases and the J gene lost 3 bases, with 5 bases spanning the gap. There are 12 residues in the CDR3. In DNA form, the CDR3 reads TGTGCCACCAGCAGTGAAGAAGAGACCCAGTACTTC. It codes for CATSSEEETQYF.

The J gene is TRBJ1-5, the V gene TRBV2, with TRBD1 matching 7 bases. Germline CDR1 and CDR2: SNHLY and FYNNEI. This CDR3 is 13 amino acids long. CDR3 coding DNA: TGTGCTACTACCGGGACAGGCAATCAGCCCCAGCATTTT. Translated, it gives CATTGTGNQPQHF.

There are many counts of this clonotype. This rearrangement joins TRBV2 to TRBJ1-4; 10 bases fit TRBD1. Germline loops: CDR1 SNHLY, CDR2 FYNNEI. The CDR3 extends over 17 amino acids. Unmatched junction bases numbered 7, after V lost 6 bases and J lost 0 bases. The DNA of the CDR3 is TGTGCCAGCAGGAGGACAGGGGGACCAGCAACTAATGAAAAACTGTTTTTT. The encoded protein is CASRRTGGPATNEKLFF.

V usage is TRBV7-2 and J usage is TRBJ2-2; D is perhaps TRBD2 (6 bases). The CDR3 consists of 16 residues. The germline V gene has CDR1 SGHTA and CDR2 FQGNSA. V lost 5 bases and J lost 7, with 20 bases in between. CDR3 sequence (DNA): TGTGCCAGCAGCCAAGATCGAGTACGGGAGTTCGGGGAGCTGTTTTTT. Protein sequence: CASSQDRVREFGELFF.

This chain connects TRBV10-3 to TRBJ1-5; weak D call: TRBD1 (6 bases). With 0 bases removed from V and 6 bases from J, the gap between germline ends came to 12 bases. Germline lookup yields CDR1 ENHRY and CDR2 SYGVKD. The CDR3 spans 15 residues. The CDR3 DNA reads TGTGCCATCAGTGAGTCCCTACAGGGCAGTCAGCCCCAGCATTTT. As protein: CAISESLQGSQPQHF.

This clonotype was counted a few times. At one boundary the junction diverges from the germline segment, which might be a read error. This chain uses TRBV7-2 with TRBJ1-4, with a possible D match to TRBD1 (5 bases). The CDR3 runs 16 residues. Germline loops: CDR1 SGHTA, CDR2 FQGNSA. CDR3 bases: TGCGCCAGCAGCCAAGATAGGGGATGGACTAATGAAAAACTGTTTTTT. This encodes CASSQDRGWTNEKLFF.